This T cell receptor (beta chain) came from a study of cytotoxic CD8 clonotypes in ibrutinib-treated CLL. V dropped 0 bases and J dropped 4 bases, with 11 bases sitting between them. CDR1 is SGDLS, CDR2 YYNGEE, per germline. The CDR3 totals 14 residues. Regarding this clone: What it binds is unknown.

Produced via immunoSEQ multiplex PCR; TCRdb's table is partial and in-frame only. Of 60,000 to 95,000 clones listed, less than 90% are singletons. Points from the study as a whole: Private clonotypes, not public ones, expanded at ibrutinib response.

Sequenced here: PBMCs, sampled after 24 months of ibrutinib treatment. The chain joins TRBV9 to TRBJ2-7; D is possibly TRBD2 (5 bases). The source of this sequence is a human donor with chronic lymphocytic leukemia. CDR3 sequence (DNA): TGTGCCAGCAGCGTAGCGGTGGGCGGGTACGAGCAGTACTTC. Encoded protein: CASSVAVGGYEQYF.